The 16 T cell receptor beta chains in this list originate from one sample, sequenced in a study of blood T cells in healthy people across ages. Sample-barcoded 5' priming and a J-beta primer mix drove a second PCR of roughly 7 to 11 cycles. One entry per CDR3 protein, called by TCRdb with MiXCR from the 5' RACE reads. The table has 650,000 to 1,000,000 distinct CDR3 sequences, approximately 35% seen once. Sequenced input: blood. The receptor set was obtained from a man younger than 35 in good health.

This chain links TRBV14 with TRBJ2-1; TRBD2 agrees at 9 bases. CDR1 SGHDN and CDR2 FVKESK come from the germline V gene. CDR3 size: 17 residues. Trimming cost V 0 bases and J 6 bases; bases outside gene matches: 9. This CDR3 is CASSQDNRAGGSNEQFF. DNA for the CDR3: TGTGCCAGCAGCCAAGATAATCGAGCGGGGGGCTCCAATGAGCAGTTCTTC.

The chain recombines TRBV20-1 with TRBJ2-7, with D possibly TRBD2 on 5 matching bases. CDR3 size: 14 residues. V was cut by 7 bases and J by 7 bases, with 23 bases left in between. Germline V gives CDR1 DFQATT, CDR2 SNEGSKA (reference sequence). DNA of the CDR3: TGCAGTGGAGGGAGCGGCCTCGCATACAATGAGCAGTACTTC. As protein: CSGGSGLAYNEQYF.

The chain employs TRBV28 and TRBJ1-5, with a possible D match to TRBD1 (5 bases). Germline V gene lookup returns CDR1 MDHEN and CDR2 SYDVKM. The CDR3 sequence is 15 residues long. The V end lost 3 bases, the J end lost 3 bases, and 12 bases lay between the germline ends. CDR3 region: CASSFISGLNQPQHF. The CDR3, as DNA: TGTGCCAGCAGTTTTATATCAGGGCTCAATCAGCCCCAGCATTTT. Looking up the rest from reference TRBV28 and TRBJ1-5 gives the full variable domain: DVKVTQSSRYLVKRTGEKVFLECVQDMDHENMFWYRQDPGLGLRLIYFSYDVKMKEKGDIPEGYSVSREKKERFSLILESASTNQTSMYLCASSFISGLNQPQHFGDGTRLSIL.

This chain links TRBV7-9 with TRBJ1-4; a possible D gene is TRBD1 (6 bases). The CDR3 covers 14 residues. Looked up from germline, CDR1 is SEHNR and CDR2 is FQNEAQ (reference sequence). The V end lost 10 bases, the J end lost 4 bases, and 16 bases lay between the germline ends. The CDR3 region is CATQGHRVNEKLFF. In DNA, the CDR3 is TGTGCCACCCAAGGCCACAGGGTTAATGAAAAACTGTTTTTT.

This clonotype occurred a few times. The chain joins TRBV20-1 to TRBJ2-3, with 8 bases that match TRBD1. Germline CDR1 and CDR2: DFQATT and SNEGSKA (reference sequence). The trim removed 6 bases at V and 9 bases at J, leaving 11 bases unmatched. This CDR3 contains 13 residues. In DNA form, the CDR3 reads TGCAGTGCGACGGACAGGGAACAAGTCACGCAGTATTTT. It is translated as CSATDREQVTQYF.

The V call is TRBV5-1, the J call TRBJ2-3, with D uncertain. This CDR3 is 13 amino acids long. Trimming stripped 6 bases from V and 1 base from J, with 9 bases between. Germline V gene sequence: CDR1 SGHRS, CDR2 YFSETQ. Here the CDR3 reads CASTLAGTDTQYF. The DNA for the CDR3 is TGCGCCAGCACCTTAGCAGGCACAGATACGCAGTATTTT.

V is TRBV6-2 or TRBV6-3 and J is TRBJ1-5; unclear D gene. The CDR3 has 15 amino acids. Germline loops: CDR1 MNHEY, CDR2 SVGEGT. V dropped 0 bases and J dropped 5 bases, with 11 bases sitting between them. The CDR3 bases are TGTGCCAGCAGTTACTCGAAGCCAGTGTATCAGCCCCAGCATTTT. Amino acids: CASSYSKPVYQPQHF.

This clonotype was recorded many times. The V call is TRBV6-1, the J call TRBJ2-1; D gene uncertain. Germline lookup yields CDR1 MNHNS and CDR2 SASEGT. Trimming shortened V by 3 bases and J by 0 bases, and 3 bases separated the two germline ends. This CDR3 has 13 amino acids. CDR3 in DNA: TGTGCCAGCAGTGATGCCTCCTACAATGAGCAGTTCTTC. It translates to CASSDASYNEQFF.

Only a few counts were recorded for this clonotype. The V call is TRBV12-3 or TRBV12-4, the J call TRBJ2-2; D may correspond to TRBD1 or TRBD2 (5 bases each). The CDR3 extends over 13 amino acids. V lost 6 bases to trimming and J lost 5 bases, with 10 bases between them. CDR3 bases: TGTGCCAGCAGGGGGACGACAACCGGGGAGCTGTTTTTT. Amino acids: CASRGTTTGELFF.

The V gene is TRBV10-2, the J gene TRBJ2-3; perhaps TRBD1 as D (5 bases). Trimming pared 4 bases from V and 1 base from J, leaving 9 bases between. This CDR3 is built from 14 residues. Germline V gene sequence: CDR1 WSHSY, CDR2 SAAADI. The DNA of the CDR3 is TGCGCCAGCAGTGGCCCCAGGGGCACAGATACGCAGTATTTT. This encodes CASSGPRGTDTQYF.

The chain is built from TRBV29-1 and TRBJ1-2, with 8 bases that match TRBD1. CDR3 length equals 12 residues. CDR1 and CDR2 from the germline V gene are SQVTM and ANQGSEA. V shed 4 bases, J shed 5 bases, and the junction held 3 bases outside the gene matches. The CDR3 region is CSVAGQGYGYTF. The CDR3 DNA sequence: TGCAGCGTTGCAGGACAGGGTTATGGCTACACCTTC.

The genes are TRBV11-2 and TRBJ2-5; TRBD2 is a possible D gene (5 bases). V lost 3 bases and J 2 bases, leaving 13 bases between the germline ends. Germline assignment: CDR1 SGHAT and CDR2 FQNNGV. This CDR3 comprises 15 residues. The CDR3 here is CASSFLLASQETQYF. The CDR3 region has the DNA TGTGCCAGCAGCTTCCTTCTAGCTTCTCAAGAGACCCAGTACTTC.

This clonotype was counted ten times or more. The gene calls are TRBV9 and TRBJ2-3; the match to TRBD2 covers 8 bases. The length of the CDR3 is 12 residues. Germline loops: CDR1 SGDLS, CDR2 YYNGEE. V shed 3 bases and J 9 bases; nucleotides not matched to a gene: 3. The CDR3 nucleotides are TGTGCCAGCAGCGCGGAGCGGGGGACGCAGTATTTT. Translated: CASSAERGTQYF.

In this sample, this clonotype turned up many times. V usage is TRBV7-2 and J usage is TRBJ1-5; D is possibly TRBD1 (5 bases). This CDR3 comprises 16 residues. V was shortened by 5 bases and J by 7 bases, with 21 bases between the two germline ends. Germline V gene sequence: CDR1 SGHTA, CDR2 FQGNSA. The CDR3 DNA reads as TGTGCCAGCAGCCCCGAGGGACCATGGACGGGACAGCCCCAGCATTTT. It translates to CASSPEGPWTGQPQHF.

This clonotype was counted a few times. In DNA, the CDR3 is TGTGCCAGCAGCTTAGTGACAGACCTCTACACAGATACGCAGTATTTT. Translating gives CASSLVTDLYTDTQYF. The chain combines TRBV7-9 with TRBJ2-3; weak D call: TRBD1 (5 bases). Germline V gene lookup returns CDR1 SEHNR and CDR2 FQNEAQ (reference sequence). The CDR3 covers 16 residues. V lost 1 base to trimming and J lost 2 bases, with 13 bases between them.

This chain links TRBV4-3 with TRBJ1-6; D unresolved. Germline V gene lookup returns CDR1 LGHNA and CDR2 YSLEER. The CDR3 is 16 residues long. Trimming left V 0 bases short and J 0 bases short, with 6 bases between. The CDR3 sequence is CASSQDKVSYNSPLHF. In nucleotides, the CDR3 is TGCGCCAGCAGCCAAGATAAGGTCTCCTATAATTCACCCCTCCACTTT.